This TCR beta chain derives from a study of OX40 agonist ivuxolimab in advanced cancers. Across the study: It was ivuxolimab, an agonistic anti-OX40 (CD134) antibody, that patients were treated with. Patients received ivuxolimab, an intravenous treatment, every 2 weeks at 0.01 to 10 mg/kg.

Study results and limitations: On average, CD8+ T cells had more expanded clones than CD4+.

TCRdb's table, derived via immunoSEQ multiplex PCR, lists solely in-frame clones and lacks some. The sample holds 100,000 to 110,000 clones; around 93% are singletons and the top ten take 0.5% to 0.65%. On this clone itself: The antigen is undetermined.

V gave up 10 bases and J gave up 8 bases, with 14 bases separating them. The CDR3 sequence is 12 residues long. The germline V gene has CDR1 SNHLY and CDR2 FYNNEI. This TCR was recovered from an adult with an advanced solid tumor such as melanoma, head and neck, liver or kidney cancer. The chain is built from TRBV2 and TRBJ1-4; a weak D match, TRBD1 (5 bases). The source material was CD4+ or CD8+ T cells sorted from blood, sampled in a trial of the OX40 agonist ivuxolimab. Here the CDR3 DNA reads TGTGCCACCGCCCCCTCAGGGGAAAAACTGTTTTTT. The encoded protein is CATAPSGEKLFF.